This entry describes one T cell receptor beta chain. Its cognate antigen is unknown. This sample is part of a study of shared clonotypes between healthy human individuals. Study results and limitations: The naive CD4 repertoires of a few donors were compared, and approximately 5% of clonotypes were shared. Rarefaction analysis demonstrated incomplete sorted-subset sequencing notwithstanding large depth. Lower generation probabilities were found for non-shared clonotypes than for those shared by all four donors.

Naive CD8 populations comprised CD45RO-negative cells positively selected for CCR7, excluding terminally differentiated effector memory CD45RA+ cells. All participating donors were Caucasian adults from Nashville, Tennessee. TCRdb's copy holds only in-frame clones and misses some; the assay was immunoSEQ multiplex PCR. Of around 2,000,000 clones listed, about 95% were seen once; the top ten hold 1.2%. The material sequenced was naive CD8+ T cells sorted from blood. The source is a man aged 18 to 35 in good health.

CDR3: CATSPTSEEGYTQYF. The CDR3 DNA reads as TGTGCCACCAGTCCGACTAGCGAGGAGGGGTATACGCAGTATTTT. This chain joins TRBV15 and TRBJ2-3; 8 bases fit TRBD2. CDR1 is LNHNV and CDR2 is YYDKDF in the germline V gene (reference sequence). CDR3 length: 15 residues. After removal of 6 bases from V and 7 bases from J, the junction contained 12 bases not matched to a gene.